A selection of T cell receptor beta chains follows, all from one sample in a study of T cells in Graves' hyperthyroidism and ophthalmopathy. One entry per CDR3 protein results from TCRdb running MiXCR on the multiplex PCR reads. The sample lists a few hundred thousand distinct CDR3 sequences; roughly 14% were seen once. Sequenced sample: blood. The receptors were sampled from a woman in her thirties or forties with Graves' hyperthyroidism that later progressed to Graves' ophthalmopathy. Both conserved end residues are part of each CDR3. D genes are given only for firm matches. Some rows mark clone size as missing; the rest say once, few, many or name a class of expanded clone.

J gene: TRBJ2-6
D gene: TRBD1
V gene: TRBV9
clone size: NA
CDR3 protein: CASSETGLGSGANVLTF
CDR3 DNA: TGTGCCAGCAGCGAGACAGGGTTGGGATCTGGGGCCAACGTCCTGACTTTC

J gene: TRBJ1-2
D gene: NA
V gene: TRBV19
clone size: few
CDR3 protein: CASSPPGKGYTF
CDR3 DNA: TGTGCCAGTAGCCCCCCCGGGAAAGGCTACACCTTC

J gene: TRBJ2-5
D gene: NA
V gene: TRBV27
clone size: many
CDR3 protein: CASSSGVLAVTQYF
CDR3 DNA: TGTGCCAGCAGTTCCGGGGTTTTAGCGGTGACCCAGTACTTC

J gene: TRBJ1-5
D gene: NA
V gene: TRBV9
clone size: many
CDR3 protein: CASSVGGSSNQPQHF
CDR3 DNA: TGTGCCAGCAGCGTAGGGGGCTCGAGCAATCAGCCCCAGCATTTT

J gene: TRBJ1-1
D gene: TRBD1
V gene: TRBV5-1
clone size: NA
CDR3 protein: CASSAGQTEAFF
CDR3 DNA: TGCGCCAGCAGCGCGGGACAGACGGAAGCTTTCTTT

J gene: TRBJ2-3
D gene: NA
V gene: TRBV29-1
clone size: many
CDR3 protein: CSVEDARGSSTDTQYF
CDR3 DNA: TGCAGCGTTGAAGATGCTAGGGGGTCCTCCACAGATACGCAGTATTTT

J gene: TRBJ2-2
D gene: NA
V gene: TRBV3-1
clone size: many
CDR3 protein: CASSQEQATVDTGELFF
CDR3 DNA: TGTGCCAGCAGCCAAGAACAGGCAACCGTGGACACCGGGGAGCTGTTTTTT

J gene: TRBJ1-3
D gene: NA
V gene: TRBV29-1
clone size: few
CDR3 protein: CSVGDRSGNTIYF
CDR3 DNA: TGCAGCGTAGGAGACCGCTCTGGAAACACCATATATTTT

J gene: TRBJ1-2
D gene: TRBD1
V gene: TRBV11-2
clone size: many
CDR3 protein: CASSPGAGGADGYTF
CDR3 DNA: TGTGCCAGCAGCCCTGGGGCAGGGGGCGCGGATGGCTACACCTTC

J gene: TRBJ1-4
D gene: NA
V gene: TRBV27
clone size: many
CDR3 protein: CASSFPGTKLFF
CDR3 DNA: TGTGCCAGCAGTTTCCCCGGGACAAAACTGTTTTTT

J gene: TRBJ2-3
D gene: NA
V gene: TRBV7-3
clone size: many
CDR3 protein: CASSTRAPPDTQYF
CDR3 DNA: TGTGCCAGCAGCACCCGGGCCCCGCCAGATACGCAGTATTTT

J gene: TRBJ2-1
D gene: TRBD2
V gene: TRBV9
clone size: many
CDR3 protein: CASSVGSGRAGDEQFF
CDR3 DNA: TGTGCCAGCAGCGTCGGCAGCGGGAGGGCCGGCGATGAGCAGTTCTTC

J gene: TRBJ2-1
D gene: TRBD2
V gene: TRBV19
clone size: many
CDR3 protein: CASSQWTSGRFGEQFF
CDR3 DNA: TGTGCCAGTAGTCAATGGACTAGCGGGAGATTCGGTGAGCAGTTCTTC

J gene: TRBJ2-2
D gene: NA
V gene: TRBV10-2
clone size: many
CDR3 protein: CASSESFNVWTPTGELFF
CDR3 DNA: TGCGCCAGCAGTGAGTCGTTCAATGTTTGGACGCCCACCGGGGAGCTGTTTTTT

J gene: TRBJ1-5
D gene: NA
V gene: TRBV6-2/TRBV6-3
clone size: many
CDR3 protein: CASSLRTLGDNQPQHF
CDR3 DNA: TGTGCCAGCAGTTTAAGGACCCTAGGGGACAATCAGCCCCAGCATTTT

J gene: TRBJ2-1
D gene: TRBD2
V gene: TRBV28
clone size: NA
CDR3 protein: CASSLRAPLAGGPFNEQFF
CDR3 DNA: TGTGCCAGCAGTTTAAGGGCTCCACTAGCGGGAGGGCCCTTCAATGAGCAGTTCTTC

J gene: TRBJ2-5
D gene: NA
V gene: TRBV5-1
clone size: many
CDR3 protein: CASSSTGPETQYF
CDR3 DNA: TGCGCCAGCAGCTCCACAGGGCCGGAGACCCAGTACTTC

J gene: TRBJ2-3
D gene: NA
V gene: TRBV5-6
clone size: many
CDR3 protein: CASSPWGAGGFEADTQYF
CDR3 DNA: TGTGCCAGCAGCCCATGGGGGGCAGGGGGTTTTGAGGCAGATACGCAGTATTTT

J gene: TRBJ2-1
D gene: TRBD1
V gene: TRBV18
clone size: many
CDR3 protein: CASSGQGRDNEQFF
CDR3 DNA: TGTGCCAGCTCAGGACAGGGAAGAGACAATGAGCAGTTCTTC

J gene: TRBJ1-6
D gene: NA
V gene: TRBV12-3/TRBV12-4
clone size: many
CDR3 protein: CASSMKGVPLHF
CDR3 DNA: TGTGCCAGCAGTATGAAGGGGGTACCCCTCCACTTT